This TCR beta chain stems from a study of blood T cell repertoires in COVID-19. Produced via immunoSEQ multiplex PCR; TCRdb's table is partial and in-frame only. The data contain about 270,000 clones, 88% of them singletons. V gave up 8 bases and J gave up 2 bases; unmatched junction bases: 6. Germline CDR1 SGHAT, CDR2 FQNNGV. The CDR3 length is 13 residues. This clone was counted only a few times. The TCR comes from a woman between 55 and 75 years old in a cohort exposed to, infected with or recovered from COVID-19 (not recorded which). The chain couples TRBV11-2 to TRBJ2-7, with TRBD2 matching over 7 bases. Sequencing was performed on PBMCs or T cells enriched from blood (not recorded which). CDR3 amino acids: CASSTSPTYEQYF. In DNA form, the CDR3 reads TGTGCCAGCTCGACTAGCCCCACCTACGAGCAGTACTTC. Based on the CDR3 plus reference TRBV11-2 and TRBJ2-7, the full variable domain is EAGVAQSPRYKIIEKRQSVAFWCNPISGHATLYWYQQILGQGPKLLIQFQNNGVVDDSQLPKDRFSAERLKGVDSTLKIQPAKLEDSAVYLCASSTSPTYEQYFGPGTRLTVT.